The 7 T cell receptor beta chains presented below share a single source sample, sequenced in a study of shared clonotypes between healthy human individuals. The protocol was immunoSEQ multiplex PCR, while the TCRdb copy is restricted to in-frame clones and leaves out a portion. The data contain just over 2,000,000 clones, 85% to 95% of them seen just once; the ten biggest clones take up more than 0.1%. Sequencing was performed on naive CD4+ T cells sorted from blood. The subset is: CD45RA+ positively selected. The receptors were sampled from a man aged 18 to 29 in good health.

To note about this clone: Its ends do not fully match the called genes, so a read error is possible. The J gene is TRBJ2-4, the V gene TRBV5-6; D unclear. The CDR3 runs 15 residues. Looked up from germline, CDR1 is SGHDT and CDR2 is YYEEEE. CDR3 loop: CASSLRALAKNTQYF. The DNA for the CDR3 is TGTGCCAGCAGCTTGCGGGCCTTAGCCAAAAACACTCAGTACTTC.

This clone was seen just once. J is TRBJ1-2 and V is TRBV9; TRBD1 is a possible D gene (5 bases). V lost 0 bases, J lost 7 bases, and 10 bases lay in between. The CDR3 covers 13 residues. Per the germline V gene, CDR1 is SGDLS and CDR2 is YYNGEE. The CDR3 coding sequence is TGTGCCAGCAGCGTAGGGCAGGGCCGTGGCTACACCTTC. As protein: CASSVGQGRGYTF.

The chain couples TRBV6-5 to TRBJ2-2; tentative D call: TRBD1 (5 bases). Germline V gene lookup returns CDR1 MNHEY and CDR2 SVGAGI. This CDR3 comprises 13 residues. Trimming stripped 1 base from V and 8 bases from J, with 8 bases between. CDR3 sequence reads: CASSYWRQGELFF. The CDR3 coding sequence is TGTGCCAGCAGTTACTGGAGACAGGGGGAGCTGTTTTTT.

The chain employs TRBV11-2 and TRBJ1-5, with D perhaps TRBD1 (5 bases). The germline V gene encodes CDR1 SGHAT and CDR2 FQNNGV. V was shortened by 5 bases and J by 0 bases, with 8 bases between the two germline ends. The CDR3 covers 14 residues. CDR3: CASSPQDSNQPQHF. In DNA form, the CDR3 reads TGTGCCAGCAGCCCACAGGATAGCAATCAGCCCCAGCATTTT.

This rearrangement joins TRBV5-1 to TRBJ1-6; 11 nucleotides line up with TRBD1. V lost 0 bases and J lost 7; bases outside the gene matches: 3. The CDR3 has 16 residues. Germline-derived CDR1 and CDR2 are SGHRS and YFSETQ. CDR3 nucleotides: TGCGCCAGCAGCTTGGGGAGGGACAGGGGGAATTCACCCCTCCACTTT. The encoded protein is CASSLGRDRGNSPLHF.

The chain carries TRBV7-9 and TRBJ2-5; D is tentatively TRBD1 or TRBD2 (6 bases each). CDR1 SEHNR and CDR2 FQNEAQ come from the germline V gene (reference sequence). V was trimmed by 5 bases and J by 4 bases, leaving 17 bases between them. The length of the CDR3 is 15 residues. The CDR3 bases are TGTGCCAGCAGCCCTTATGTGGGGGGCGGAGAGACCCAGTACTTC. Protein sequence: CASSPYVGGGETQYF.

The chain recombines TRBV4-1 with TRBJ2-5; D call uncertain. The germline V gene has CDR1 MGHRA and CDR2 YSYEKL. CDR3 length equals 14 residues. The V gene lost 0 bases and the J gene lost 4 bases, with 9 bases spanning the gap. The CDR3 loop reads CASSQDPQRETQYF. CDR3 bases: TGCGCCAGCAGCCAAGATCCCCAGAGAGAGACCCAGTACTTC.